Here is one T cell receptor (beta chain) with its context. One end of the junction does not line up with germline, which may come from a read error. Assay used: immunoSEQ multiplex PCR; TCRdb lists only in-frame clones, some missing. This table holds 100,000 or so clones, 87% found once. Germline-derived CDR1 and CDR2 are SGHKS and YYEKEE (reference sequence). The CDR3 extends over 15 amino acids. The data were taken from a study of blood T cell repertoires in COVID-19. Overall study: COVID-19 samples collected from the United States, Italy and Spain covered acute and convalescent phases. T cells, B-cell-depleted T cells, or PBMCs provided the cDNA or gDNA that served as material.

The chain recombines TRBV5-5 with TRBJ2-7; 10 positions agree with TRBD1. The receptor comes from a man aged 25 to 40 in a cohort sampled during active COVID-19. Sequencing was performed on peripheral blood. The CDR3, as DNA: TGTACCAGCAGCTTGGGGACAGGGGAATACTACGAGCAGTACTTC. Translating it yields CTSSLGTGEYYEQYF.